Given below is one T cell receptor (beta chain) in context. No antigen is known for it. The data were taken from a study of cytomegalovirus exposure and HLA in healthy donors. Overall study results and limits: Some TCR beta chains (about 170 of them) were listed as cytomegalovirus-associated.

CDR3 length: 11 residues. V was shortened by 6 bases and J by 9 bases, with 12 bases between the two germline ends. Germline lookup yields CDR1 MNHEY and CDR2 SVGAGI. Healthy bone marrow donors supplied every sample. 13 Jbeta primers and 60 Vbeta primers were used for the PCR. Assay: immunoSEQ multiplex PCR; the TCRdb copy retains only in-frame clones and omits some. The data hold about 110,000 clones, with around 80% observed a single time. The V and J genes are TRBV6-5 and TRBJ2-7, with D possibly matching TRBD2 (6 bases). The TCR sequence derives from a woman aged 40 to 50 in good health and CMV-seronegative. Sequenced: PBMCs. DNA of the CDR3: TGTGCCAGCAGGGGCGGGAACGGGCAGTACTTC. Amino acid sequence: CASRGGNGQYF.